What follows are 9 T cell receptor beta chains derived from one specimen sequenced in a study of CD8+ T cells in alopecia areata. RNA was isolated and reverse transcribed to cDNA, the sequencing template. Profiling relied on immunoSEQ multiplex PCR, and the TCRdb table lists in-frame clones only, not all of them. The sample consists of 200,000 to 250,000 clones, more than 45% of them appearing once. Sample treatment: oral pan-JAK inhibitor, 5-10 mg twice daily. The material sequenced was CD4+ T cells sorted from blood, taken at week 4, from a patient treated with tofacitinib. Receptors were obtained from a human donor with alopecia areata.

The CDR3 loop is CASSFGSGHEQYF. For the CDR3, the DNA is TGTGCCAGCAGCTTCGGGTCAGGCCACGAGCAGTACTTC. The V call is TRBV5-6, the J call TRBJ2-7; D remains ambiguous. This CDR3 region has 13 residues. In germline, CDR1 is SGHDT, CDR2 YYEEEE. V was trimmed by 2 bases and J by 5 bases, leaving 11 bases between them. Variable domain in full (rest from reference TRBV5-6 and TRBJ2-7): DAGVTQSPTHLIKTRGQQVTLRCSPKSGHDTVSWYQQALGQGPQFIFQYYEEEERQRGNFPDRFSGHQFPNYSSELNVNALLLGDSALYLCASSFGSGHEQYFGPGTRLTVT.

This chain links TRBV9 with TRBJ2-7; the D is unclear. Germline lookup yields CDR1 SGDLS and CDR2 YYNGEE. The CDR3 length is 14 residues. The germline V and J ends were trimmed by 0 bases and 0 bases, with 7 bases remaining between them. The CDR3 is CASSVGDTSYEQYF. In DNA form, the CDR3 reads TGTGCCAGCAGCGTAGGAGACACCTCCTACGAGCAGTACTTC. Complete variable domain (other parts from reference TRBV9 and TRBJ2-7): DSGVTQTPKHLITATGQRVTLRCSPRSGDLSVYWYQQSLDQGLQFLIQYYNGEERAKGNILERFSAQQFPDLHSELNLSSLELGDSALYFCASSVGDTSYEQYFGPGTRLTVT.

This sequence joins TRBV9 and TRBJ2-2; D perhaps matches TRBD2 (6 bases). CDR1 is SGDLS, CDR2 YYNGEE, per germline. Trimming removed 6 bases at V and 2 bases at J, with 11 bases between. CDR3 length: 14 amino acids. This CDR3 reads CASTRRVNTGELFF. The CDR3 bases are TGTGCCAGCACCCGGAGGGTTAACACCGGGGAGCTGTTTTTT.

The chain uses TRBV30 and TRBJ1-5; a possible D gene is TRBD1 (6 bases). Trimming cost V 1 base and J 1 base, with 8 bases left between them. CDR1 GTSNPN and CDR2 SVGIG come from the germline V gene (reference sequence). CDR3 size: 14 residues. CDR3 residues: CAWSEGGSNQPQHF. CDR3 sequence (DNA): TGTGCCTGGAGTGAAGGGGGAAGCAATCAGCCCCAGCATTTT. Together with reference TRBV30 and TRBJ1-5, the CDR3 gives the full variable domain: SQTIHQWPATLVQPVGSPLSLECTVEGTSNPNLYWYRQAAGRGLQLLFYSVGIGQISSEVPQNLSASRPQDRQFILSSKKLLLSDSGFYLCAWSEGGSNQPQHFGDGTRLSIL.

This clone was observed a few times. V is TRBV11-2 and J is TRBJ1-2; D not certain. The CDR3 runs to 12 residues. Germline CDR1 and CDR2: SGHAT and FQNNGV. Trimming removed 5 bases from V and 8 bases from J, with 12 bases in between. CDR3 residues: CASSLDAGGYTF. The CDR3 bases are TGTGCCAGCAGCCTCGACGCCGGGGGCTACACCTTC.

CDR3 DNA sequence: TGCGCCAGCAGCCAAGGCCCAGTAGAGAGTGAGCAGTTCTTC. This encodes CASSQGPVESEQFF. The chain combines TRBV4-1 with TRBJ2-1; D gene uncertain. Germline CDR1 and CDR2: MGHRA and YSYEKL. This CDR3 region has 14 residues. Trimming cost V 1 base and J 9 bases, with 13 bases left between them.

Note on this clone: Just one base apart from a much larger clone, this may be a read error. The same CDR3 is also encoded by other DNA sequences in this sample. The chain links TRBV7-9 to TRBJ2-5; D gene uncertain. In germline, CDR1 is SEHNR, CDR2 FQNEAQ (reference sequence). The V end lost 0 bases, the J end lost 4 bases, and 0 bases lay between the germline ends. This CDR3 has 11 amino acids. CDR3 sequence: CASSLAETQYF. CDR3 coding DNA: TGTGCCAGCAGCTTAGCAGAGACCCAGTACTTC.

About this clone itself: The sample holds other DNA sequences that translate to the same CDR3. V gene TRBV19 combines with J gene TRBJ1-5, with D unclear. Germline V CDR1 and CDR2: LNHDA, SQIVND (reference sequence). The CDR3 covers 13 residues. V was clipped by 3 bases and J by 4 bases, with 7 bases between them. CDR3 amino acids: CASSIGRNQPQHF. The CDR3 DNA is TGTGCCAGTAGTATCGGCAGAAATCAGCCCCAGCATTTT.

V usage is TRBV9 and J usage is TRBJ2-6, with D possibly TRBD1 on 5 matching bases. The germline V gene has CDR1 SGDLS and CDR2 YYNGEE. The CDR3 loop spans 17 amino acids. V was cut by 4 bases and J by 3 bases, with 17 bases left in between. The CDR3 loop reads CASSQGVGRFGANVLTF. The CDR3, as DNA: TGTGCCAGCAGCCAGGGCGTTGGACGTTTTGGGGCCAACGTCCTGACTTTC. The full variable domain, its missing parts supplied by reference TRBV9 and TRBJ2-6, is DSGVTQTPKHLITATGQRVTLRCSPRSGDLSVYWYQQSLDQGLQFLIQYYNGEERAKGNILERFSAQQFPDLHSELNLSSLELGDSALYFCASSQGVGRFGANVLTFGAGSRLTVL.